One sample yielded the 8 T cell receptor beta chains listed below, sequenced in a study of blood T cells in healthy people across ages. With a J-beta primer mix and a sample-barcoded 5' primer, a second PCR ran 7 to 11 cycles. TCRdb recomputed calls from the 5' RACE reads with MiXCR, one row per CDR3 protein. This repertoire shows some 780,000 distinct CDR3 sequences, 56% found once; its top ten account for about a quarter. Source material: blood. The receptors here all came from a man aged 40-49 years in good health.

The chain couples TRBV29-1 to TRBJ2-5; D may be TRBD1 or TRBD2 (6 bases each). V lost 3 bases, J lost 4 bases, and 12 bases lay in between. The CDR3 extends over 13 amino acids. Germline V gene lookup returns CDR1 SQVTM and CDR2 ANQGSEA. CDR3 in amino acids: CSVELGGRETQYF. In nucleotides, the CDR3 is TGCAGCGTTGAGCTCGGGGGCCGAGAGACCCAGTACTTC.

Many counts were recorded for this clonotype. The chain joins TRBV10-3 to TRBJ2-7, with D possibly TRBD2 on 6 matching bases. The CDR3 is 16 amino acids. The germline gives CDR1 ENHRY, CDR2 SYGVKD. The germline V and J ends were trimmed by 3 bases and 3 bases, with 18 bases remaining between them. The CDR3 loop is CAISEASGGTGYEQYF. CDR3 sequence (DNA): TGTGCCATCAGTGAAGCTAGTGGCGGGACGGGCTACGAGCAGTACTTC.

There are a few counts of this clonotype. The chain uses TRBV6-2 or TRBV6-3 and TRBJ2-1; D possibly corresponds to TRBD2 (6 bases). Germline V gene data show CDR1 as MNHEY and CDR2 as SVGEGT. The CDR3 extends over 15 amino acids. V shed 5 bases and J shed 5 bases, with 16 bases lying between them. CDR3 DNA sequence: TGTGCCAGCAGTAGAGCCGGGACTCGGGACAATGAGCAGTTCTTC. Translated, it gives CASSRAGTRDNEQFF.

This chain's CDR3 is CSARARRLYEQYF. For the CDR3, the DNA is TGCAGTGCTAGGGCCAGGAGGCTCTACGAGCAGTACTTC. The chain links TRBV20-1 to TRBJ2-7; possible D gene TRBD2, 5 bases. Trimming pared 3 bases from V and 3 bases from J, leaving 12 bases between. CDR3 length equals 13 residues. Germline V gives CDR1 DFQATT, CDR2 SNEGSKA (reference sequence).

V and J are TRBV4-2 and TRBJ2-3; 7 nucleotides align to TRBD2. J gave up 4 bases and V 4 bases, and 11 bases lay outside the gene matches. CDR1 is LGHNA, CDR2 YNFKEQ, per germline. The CDR3 contains 16 residues. The CDR3 sequence is CASSLAAGVAPDTQYF. CDR3 coding DNA: TGTGCCAGCAGCCTCGCCGCGGGGGTCGCCCCAGATACGCAGTATTTT.

The chain uses TRBV20-1 and TRBJ2-3, with 8 positions matching TRBD2. Per the germline V gene, CDR1 is DFQATT and CDR2 is SNEGSKA (reference sequence). The CDR3 covers 14 residues. The V segment lost 7 bases and the J segment 3 bases; nucleotides outside the gene matches: 9. The CDR3 region is CSGRGGTTTDTQYF. CDR3 coding DNA: TGCAGTGGTCGGGGGGGGACAACAACAGATACGCAGTATTTT.

The chain couples TRBV28 to TRBJ2-5; 10 bases are a match to TRBD1. The CDR3 extends over 15 amino acids. In germline, CDR1 is MDHEN, CDR2 SYDVKM. The V and J ends lost 8 bases and 11 bases, in that order; junction bases with no gene match: 17. The CDR3 DNA reads as TGTGCCAGCGCCGTGGGGACAGGGGTGTACAATGAGCAGTACTTC. Amino acid sequence: CASAVGTGVYNEQYF.

This chain uses TRBV28 with TRBJ2-7; a weak D match, TRBD2 (5 bases). The CDR3 loop spans 14 amino acids. V lost 5 bases and J lost 0, with 11 bases in between. Germline V gene lookup returns CDR1 MDHEN and CDR2 SYDVKM. This CDR3 reads CASSASFNSYEQYF. The CDR3 DNA is TGTGCCAGCAGTGCTAGCTTCAACTCCTACGAGCAGTACTTC.